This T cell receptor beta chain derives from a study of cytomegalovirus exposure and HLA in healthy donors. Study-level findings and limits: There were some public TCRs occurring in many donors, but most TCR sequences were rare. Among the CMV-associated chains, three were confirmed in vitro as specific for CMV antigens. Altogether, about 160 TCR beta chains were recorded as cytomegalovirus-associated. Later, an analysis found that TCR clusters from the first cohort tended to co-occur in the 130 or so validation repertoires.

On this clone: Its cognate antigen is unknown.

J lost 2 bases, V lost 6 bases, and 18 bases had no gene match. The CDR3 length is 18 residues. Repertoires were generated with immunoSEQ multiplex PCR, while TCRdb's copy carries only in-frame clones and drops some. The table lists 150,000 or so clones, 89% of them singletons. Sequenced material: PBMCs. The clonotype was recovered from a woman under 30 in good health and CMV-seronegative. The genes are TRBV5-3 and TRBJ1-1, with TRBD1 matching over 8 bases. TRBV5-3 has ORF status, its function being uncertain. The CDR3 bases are TGTGCCAGAAATGGCTTTACCGGGACAGGCAAAATAAACACTGAAGCTTTCTTT. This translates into CARNGFTGTGKINTEAFF.